This T cell receptor beta chain was obtained from a study of blood T cell repertoires in COVID-19. About the research overall: The origin of the acute and convalescent COVID-19 samples was the United States, Italy and Spain. T cells, B-cell-depleted T cells, or PBMCs supplied cDNA or gDNA.

In the original workflow: From reference gene primer amplification, estimates of nucleated cell counts were derived. Sequencing used immunoSEQ multiplex PCR; TCRdb keeps in-frame clones, though not all of them. The V and J calls and the clone size are those of that table, but D and trimming were determined from the DNA. The sample includes 180,000 or so clones, approximately 87% of them seen just once. Germline CDR1 is LGHNA and CDR2 is YSLEER. Trimming stripped 3 bases from V and 0 bases from J, with 9 bases between. The CDR3 loop spans 16 amino acids. Seattle patients were enrolled during active infection and followed longitudinally.

This TCR was recovered from a woman aged 60-75 years with COVID-19, enrolled during active disease. The chain couples TRBV4-3 to TRBJ2-6, with a tentative D call TRBD1 (5 bases). Sequences were obtained from peripheral blood. This CDR3 is CASSQQGDSGANVLTF. The CDR3, as DNA: TGCGCCAGCAGCCAGCAGGGTGACTCTGGGGCCAACGTCCTGACTTTC.